The 24 T cell receptor beta chains in this list originate from one sample, sequenced in a study of blood T cell repertoires in COVID-19 (dated by TCRdb to about 2020). The library was prepared using the immunoSEQ multiplex PCR assay. The table was pulled from immuneACCESS by TCRdb, which kept in-frame rearrangements only. Such tables lose some clones; where checked, under half of the loss comes from unresolved V genes, and the rest has no known cause. This sample gives about 160,000 clones in total; about four fifths of them show up just once. The top ten constitute 8.1% of the sample. Specimen: peripheral blood. These receptors were taken from a woman between 55 and 75 years old with COVID-19, enrolled during active disease.

The chain carries TRBV7-2 and TRBJ2-7; D is unclear. V gave up 4 bases and J gave up 5 bases, with 21 bases separating them. The germline V gene has CDR1 SGHTA and CDR2 FQGNSA. This CDR3 spans 16 amino acids. The CDR3 spells CASSSTPRSIIHEQYF. The DNA for the CDR3 is TGTGCCAGCAGCTCAACCCCCCGGTCGATTATCCACGAGCAGTACTTC. Based on the CDR3 plus reference TRBV7-2 and TRBJ2-7, the full variable domain is GAGVSQSPSNKVTEKGKDVELRCDPISGHTALYWYRQSLGQGLEFLIYFQGNSAPDKSGLPSDRFSAERTGGSVSTLTIQRTQQEDSAVYLCASSSTPRSIIHEQYFGPGTRLTVT.

DNA for the CDR3: TGTGCCTGGACTCGAGAATACGAGCAGTACTTC. Its translation: CAWTREYEQYF. The chain is built from TRBV30 and TRBJ2-7; D unclear. Trimming removed 4 bases from V and 4 bases from J, with 8 bases in between. This CDR3 is 11 amino acids long. Germline V gene sequence: CDR1 GTSNPN, CDR2 SVGIG (reference sequence). Full variable domain (missing parts from reference TRBV30 and TRBJ2-7): SQTIHQWPATLVQPVGSPLSLECTVEGTSNPNLYWYRQAAGRGLQLLFYSVGIGQISSEVPQNLSASRPQDRQFILSSKKLLLSDSGFYLCAWTREYEQYFGPGTRLTVT.

About this clone: This CDR3 is also generated by other DNA sequences in the sample. The rearrangement joins TRBV2 to TRBJ1-1; TRBD1 aligns across 11 bases. Germline V gene data show CDR1 as SNHLY and CDR2 as FYNNEI. This CDR3 has 14 amino acids. V lost 5 bases, J lost 5 bases, and 4 bases stayed unmatched. CDR3: CASSKGQGGTEAFF. CDR3 DNA: TGTGCCAGCAGTAAGGGACAGGGGGGGACTGAAGCTTTCTTT.

This clone was counted many times. The J gene is TRBJ1-1, the V gene TRBV19; 8 nucleotides line up with TRBD1. The germline gives CDR1 LNHDA, CDR2 SQIVND (reference sequence). V shed 1 base and J 1 base; nucleotides not matched to a gene: 2. The CDR3 contains 15 residues. The CDR3 spells CASSIATGGNTEAFF. The CDR3 coding sequence is TGTGCCAGTAGTATAGCTACAGGGGGGAACACTGAAGCTTTCTTT.

The genes are TRBV6-6 and TRBJ1-1; D ambiguous. Germline CDR1 reads MNHNY; CDR2 reads SVGAGI (reference sequence). The CDR3 is 15 amino acids. Trimming stripped 6 bases from V and 1 base from J, with 15 bases between. The CDR3 sequence is CASSPWLAGNTEAFF. The CDR3 coding sequence is TGTGCCAGCAGCCCCTGGCTGGCAGGGAACACTGAAGCTTTCTTT.

This clone occurred once. The chain is built from TRBV5-1 and TRBJ2-3; D is ambiguous. This CDR3 has 13 amino acids. Deletions cut 3 bases from V and 4 bases from J, with 9 bases between. Germline lookup yields CDR1 SGHRS and CDR2 YFSETQ. The chain's CDR3 is CASSSRPSDTQYF. CDR3 coding DNA: TGCGCCAGCAGCTCGAGGCCATCAGATACGCAGTATTTT.

The rearrangement joins TRBV7-2 to TRBJ1-4, with a tentative D call TRBD1 (6 bases). V shed 1 base and J shed 7 bases, with 16 bases lying between them. The CDR3 extends over 16 amino acids. CDR1 SGHTA and CDR2 FQGNSA come from the germline V gene. The CDR3 is CASSLEAPGAAEKLFF. In DNA form, the CDR3 reads TGTGCCAGCAGCTTAGAAGCGCCAGGGGCGGCTGAAAAACTGTTTTTT.

This chain connects TRBV5-1 to TRBJ2-1; tentatively, D is TRBD2 (5 bases). The germline V and J ends were trimmed by 6 bases and 12 bases, with 22 bases remaining between them. Per the germline V gene, CDR1 is SGHRS and CDR2 is YFSETQ. CDR3 length equals 14 residues. The CDR3 nucleotides read TGCGCCAGCACTTTAACCGGATCCCGGGAAGGGCAGTTCTTC. It yields the protein CASTLTGSREGQFF.

The chain carries TRBV5-1 and TRBJ2-5, with D hard to call. The germline V and J ends were trimmed by 0 bases and 5 bases, with 11 bases remaining between them. This CDR3 is built from 14 residues. CDR1 and CDR2 (germline): SGHRS, YFSETQ. This CDR3 is CASSLELSGETQYF. In nucleotides, the CDR3 is TGCGCCAGCAGCTTGGAACTATCTGGGGAGACCCAGTACTTC.

The chain recombines TRBV7-8 with TRBJ2-7, with D hard to call. Trimming pared 1 base from V and 4 bases from J, leaving 8 bases between. The CDR3 totals 13 residues. Germline values: CDR1 SGHVS, CDR2 FQNEAQ. CDR3 protein: CASSLGVSYEQYV. CDR3 DNA sequence: TGTGCCAGCAGCTTAGGAGTAAGTTACGAGCAGTACGTC.

The chain recombines TRBV7-8 with TRBJ1-5; D is unclear. The CDR3 contains 14 residues. V was pared by 0 bases and J by 3 bases, with 6 bases between. CDR1 is SGHVS and CDR2 is FQNEAQ in the germline V gene. In DNA, the CDR3 is TGTGCCAGCAGCTTAGCGCGGGTCAATCAGCCCCAGCATTTT. Translation: CASSLARVNQPQHF.

This chain connects TRBV5-1 to TRBJ2-7; D is uncertain. Per germline, CDR1 SGHRS and CDR2 YFSETQ. V gave up 0 bases and J gave up 3 bases, with 7 bases separating them. CDR3 length: 13 residues. The CDR3: CASSLGLYYEQYF. The DNA of the CDR3 is TGCGCCAGCAGCTTGGGCCTATACTACGAGCAGTACTTC.

The chain employs TRBV27 and TRBJ1-1; TRBD1 is a possible D gene (5 bases). V lost 3 bases to trimming and J lost 2 bases, with 19 bases between them. CDR3 length: 17 amino acids. In germline, CDR1 is MNHEY, CDR2 SMNVEV (reference sequence). The DNA for the CDR3 is TGTGCCAGCAGTTTCTTACGTCGCCGGACACTTAACACTGAAGCTTTCTTT. Translating gives CASSFLRRRTLNTEAFF.

This clone was seen a single time. The J gene is TRBJ2-5, the V gene TRBV2; TRBD2 agrees at 8 bases. The CDR3 consists of 16 residues. Germline CDR1 SNHLY, CDR2 FYNNEI. The trim removed 8 bases at V and 4 bases at J, leaving 15 bases unmatched. The CDR3: CASLFGGGLSSETQYF. CDR3 DNA sequence: TGTGCCAGCCTATTCGGGGGGGGATTGAGTTCAGAGACCCAGTACTTC.

The V and J genes are TRBV29-1 and TRBJ1-1; D possibly corresponds to TRBD1 (5 bases). CDR1 and CDR2 (germline): SQVTM, ANQGSEA. Trimming stripped 6 bases from V and 0 bases from J, with 11 bases between. This CDR3 has 13 residues. CDR3 region: CSVHRTLNTEAFF. Here the CDR3 DNA reads TGCAGCGTCCACAGGACCTTGAACACTGAAGCTTTCTTT.

V gene TRBV28 combines with J gene TRBJ1-5, with 8 bases that match TRBD1. J was trimmed by 7 bases and V by 5 bases; bases with no gene match: 7. The germline CDR1 and CDR2 sequences are MDHEN and SYDVKM. CDR3 length equals 14 residues. The CDR3 region is CASSPDRARQPQHF. The CDR3 bases are TGTGCCAGCAGTCCGGACAGGGCACGCCAGCCCCAGCATTTT.

This clone has only a few counts. The gene calls are TRBV7-2 and TRBJ1-6; TRBD1 agrees at 11 bases. Losses at the gene ends were 5 bases for V and 0 bases for J; bases not matched to a gene: 3. This CDR3 contains 17 residues. Germline CDR1 reads SGHTA; CDR2 reads FQGNSA. The DNA for the CDR3 is TGTGCCAGCAGCCTTGGGACAGGGGGCTCCTATAATTCACCCCTCCACTTT. Amino acid sequence: CASSLGTGGSYNSPLHF.

Written as DNA, the CDR3 is TGTGCCAGTAGTAACGACAGGGTCAATCAGCCCCAGCATTTT. It translates to CASSNDRVNQPQHF. The chain uses TRBV19 and TRBJ1-5; 7 bases align to TRBD1. V trimming: 4 bases; J trimming: 3 bases; junction bases outside the gene matches: 3. This CDR3 is 14 amino acids long. The germline CDR1 and CDR2 sequences are LNHDA and SQIVND (reference sequence).

This chain connects TRBV5-1 to TRBJ2-5; a possible D gene is TRBD2 (5 bases). Germline CDR1 and CDR2: SGHRS and YFSETQ. This CDR3 has 16 amino acids. The V gene lost 2 bases and the J gene lost 5 bases, with 19 bases spanning the gap. The CDR3 sequence: CASSFMLAQGGETQYF. In DNA form, the CDR3 reads TGCGCCAGCAGCTTCATGTTGGCTCAAGGAGGTGAGACCCAGTACTTC.

The V and J genes are TRBV30 and TRBJ1-6, with D maybe TRBD1 (6 bases). Germline V gene data show CDR1 as GTSNPN and CDR2 as SVGIG (reference sequence). The CDR3 loop spans 15 amino acids. Trimming shortened V by 6 bases and J by 3 bases, and 15 bases separated the two germline ends. The CDR3 DNA follows: TGTGCCTGTAAAAACCGGGACATCTATAATTCACCCCTCCACTTT. It yields the protein CACKNRDIYNSPLHF. The full variable domain, completed using reference TRBV30 and TRBJ1-6, is SQTIHQWPATLVQPVGSPLSLECTVEGTSNPNLYWYRQAAGRGLQLLFYSVGIGQISSEVPQNLSASRPQDRQFILSSKKLLLSDSGFYLCACKNRDIYNSPLHFGNGTRLTVT.

The rearrangement uses TRBV6-1 and TRBJ2-7; D not certain. The CDR3 has 12 residues. Deletions cut 6 bases from V and 9 bases from J, with 15 bases between. CDR1 MNHNS and CDR2 SASEGT come from the germline V gene. DNA for the CDR3: TGTGCCAGCAGCGAATCGGGTCGCTGGCAGTACTTC. Translated: CASSESGRWQYF.

This clone was recorded only once. This chain connects TRBV7-2 to TRBJ2-7; 13 bases align to TRBD2. This CDR3 comprises 15 residues. V lost 1 base to trimming and J lost 5 bases; unmatched junction nucleotides: 2. Germline assignment: CDR1 SGHTA and CDR2 FQGNSA. CDR3 loop: CASSLGGTSGNEQYF. The CDR3, as DNA: TGTGCCAGCAGCTTAGGAGGGACTAGCGGGAACGAGCAGTACTTC.

A single count supports this clone. The chain employs TRBV11-2 and TRBJ1-5; D is unresolved. Trimming shortened V by 0 bases and J by 0 bases, and 6 bases separated the two germline ends. This CDR3 is built from 15 residues. Germline loops: CDR1 SGHAT, CDR2 FQNNGV. The CDR3, as DNA: TGTGCCAGCAGCTTAGAGCCGGTTAGCAATCAGCCCCAGCATTTT. Translating it yields CASSLEPVSNQPQHF. Full variable domain (rest looked up from reference TRBV11-2 and TRBJ1-5): EAGVAQSPRYKIIEKRQSVAFWCNPISGHATLYWYQQILGQGPKLLIQFQNNGVVDDSQLPKDRFSAERLKGVDSTLKIQPAKLEDSAVYLCASSLEPVSNQPQHFGDGTRLSIL.

V and J are TRBV2 and TRBJ2-3, with 10 bases aligning to TRBD1. CDR1 is SNHLY and CDR2 is FYNNEI in the germline V gene. The CDR3 has 14 residues. With 4 bases clipped from V and 6 bases from J, the junction kept 4 bases outside the gene matches. In DNA, the CDR3 is TGTGCCAGCAGTGGACAGGGGGCATCGGATACGCAGTATTTT. Translated, it gives CASSGQGASDTQYF.